A selection of T cell receptor beta chains follows, all from one sample in a study of post-analysis software for immune sequencing data. TCRdb called the PCR reads again in MiXCR, with one record for every CDR3 protein. The data show around 400,000 distinct CDR3 sequences, 35% to 45% seen once. The specimen sequenced was blood. The receptors originated from a girl aged 2 to 10 with multiple sclerosis. Each CDR3 is given with its conserved first and last residue. D genes are given only for firm matches. A row's size may be missing; if present it is once, few, many or a size class.

j_gene	abundance	v_gene	len	d_gene	CDR3nt	CDR3aa
TRBJ1-4	few	TRBV12-3/TRBV12-4	14	-	TGTGCCAGCAGTTGGCGGCAGGAGAATGAAAAACTGTTTTTT	CASSWRQENEKLFF
TRBJ2-7	-	TRBV28	15	-	TGTGCCAGCAGCCCAAGCCCCACAGGAACCTACGAGCAGTACTTC	CASSPSPTGTYEQYF
TRBJ2-1	-	TRBV29-1	12	-	TGCAGCGTTGAAGCAGACCTAAATGAGCAGTTCTTC	CSVEADLNEQFF
TRBJ1-5	-	TRBV27	15	-	TGTGCCAGCAGTTTAGACGCAGGAAGAAATCAGCCCCAGCATTTT	CASSLDAGRNQPQHF
TRBJ2-1	few	TRBV7-9	17	-	TGTGCCAGCAGCTTGCCCAAGGCGGCGGACCCTAACAATGAGCAGTTCTTC	CASSLPKAADPNNEQFF
TRBJ1-5	-	TRBV28	16	-	TGTGCCAGCAGTCGTAAGGGTAGGGGTCAAAATCAGCCCCAGCATTTT	CASSRKGRGQNQPQHF
TRBJ1-4	-	TRBV18	14	-	TGTGCCAGCTCACCGGGGTCGGCATTTGGAAAACTGTTTTTT	CASSPGSAFGKLFF
TRBJ1-6	once	TRBV7-9	14	TRBD1	TGTGCCAGCAGCCTACAGGGGGGAGATTCACCCCTCCACTTT	CASSLQGGDSPLHF
TRBJ2-5	-	TRBV7-2	17	-	TGTGCCAGCAGCTTAGAGATCTTGCTAGTGGGAGAAGAGACCCAGTACTTC	CASSLEILLVGEETQYF
TRBJ2-7	-	TRBV6-5	15	TRBD1	TGTGCCAGCAGGTTTACCGGGACAGGGCCCAACGAGCAGTACTTC	CASRFTGTGPNEQYF
TRBJ2-6	few	TRBV20-1	14	-	TGCAGTGCTAGCAGTTCGGGTGGGGCCAACGTCCTGACTTTC	CSASSSGGANVLTF
TRBJ1-2	-	TRBV6-5	13	TRBD1	TGTGCCAGCAGTCCGACAGGGGGCGACGACTACACCTTC	CASSPTGGDDYTF
TRBJ1-5	-	TRBV3-1	17	-	TGTGCCAGCAGCCAAGCACCCTGGGACGGACAGAATCAGCCCCAGCATTTT	CASSQAPWDGQNQPQHF
TRBJ2-5	few	TRBV6-2/TRBV6-3	15	TRBD2	TGTGCCAGCAGTTACCTTGGACTAGCCCAAGAGACCCAGTACTTC	CASSYLGLAQETQYF
TRBJ1-6	few	TRBV15	13	-	TGTGCCACCAGCAGTGGGTATAATTCACCCCTCCACTTT	CATSSGYNSPLHF
TRBJ1-1	few	TRBV20-1	13	-	TGCAGTGTCGACGCGAGGTTGAACACTGAAGCTTTCTTT	CSVDARLNTEAFF
TRBJ2-5	-	TRBV7-6	14	-	TGTGCCAGCAGCTTATGGGCCTCCGGTGAGACCCAGTACTTC	CASSLWASGETQYF
TRBJ2-3	-	TRBV20-1	14	-	TGCAGTGCTAACCCCATAGGCAGCACAGATACGCAGTATTTT	CSANPIGSTDTQYF
TRBJ2-7	few	TRBV2	13	-	TGTGCCAGCAGGGGACCCCCCCACTACGAGCAGTACTTC	CASRGPPHYEQYF
TRBJ1-1	-	TRBV6-5	16	-	TGTGCCAGCAGTCCCTTAACGGGGGCGAAGGACACTGAAGCTTTCTTT	CASSPLTGAKDTEAFF
TRBJ2-1	-	TRBV7-2	13	TRBD2	TGTGCCAGCAGTCGACTAGCGTCGTATGAGCAGTTCTTC	CASSRLASYEQFF
TRBJ2-1	-	TRBV7-9	11	-	TGTGCCAGCAGCTCATACGGTGAGCAGTTCTTC	CASSSYGEQFF
TRBJ2-4	-	TRBV7-2	13	-	TGTGCCAGCAGCCTCCCACCGAGGTATGGGCAGTACTTC	CASSLPPRYGQYF
TRBJ2-7	-	TRBV7-9	17	-	TGTGCCAGCACTCCACCGACGAGCAGGGAGAGATCCTACGAGCAGTACTTC	CASTPPTSRERSYEQYF
TRBJ2-7	-	TRBV4-3	14	-	TGCGCCAGCAGTCGGGGGCGGCAAAGCTACGAGCAGTACTTC	CASSRGRQSYEQYF
TRBJ2-1	-	TRBV6-2/TRBV6-3	18	TRBD2	TGTGCCAGCAGTTACCGTCCAGTACCTAGCGGCCAATACAATGAGCAGTTCTTC	CASSYRPVPSGQYNEQFF
TRBJ1-1	few	TRBV12-3/TRBV12-4	15	-	TGTGCCAGCAGCTCCTGGAGTGAGAGGGGCACTGAAGCTTTCTTT	CASSSWSERGTEAFF
TRBJ1-6	once	TRBV20-1	18	-	TGCAGTGCTAGACGCTGGGGGGTCGCCGGCTCCTATAATTCACCCCTCCACTTT	CSARRWGVAGSYNSPLHF
TRBJ2-1	-	TRBV27	17	-	TGTGCCAGCTTTGGGAACTCTAACCCTCTCGCGTTCAATGAGCAGTTCTTC	CASFGNSNPLAFNEQFF
TRBJ2-3	-	TRBV29-1	12	-	TGCACGTTTGCGGAGGGGACAGATACGCAGTATTTT	CTFAEGTDTQYF
TRBJ2-6	few	TRBV6-5	18	-	TGTGCCAGCAGTTACTCTCATAGGGGGGGATATGGGGCCAACGTCCTGACTTTC	CASSYSHRGGYGANVLTF
TRBJ2-6	few	TRBV5-5	15	-	TGTGCCAGCAGCGAGGACAGAACTGGGGCCAACGTCCTGACTTTC	CASSEDRTGANVLTF
TRBJ1-1	few	TRBV4-1	14	TRBD1	TGCGCCAGCAGCCAAGATCGGGGGGACAGGGAAGCTTTCTTT	CASSQDRGDREAFF